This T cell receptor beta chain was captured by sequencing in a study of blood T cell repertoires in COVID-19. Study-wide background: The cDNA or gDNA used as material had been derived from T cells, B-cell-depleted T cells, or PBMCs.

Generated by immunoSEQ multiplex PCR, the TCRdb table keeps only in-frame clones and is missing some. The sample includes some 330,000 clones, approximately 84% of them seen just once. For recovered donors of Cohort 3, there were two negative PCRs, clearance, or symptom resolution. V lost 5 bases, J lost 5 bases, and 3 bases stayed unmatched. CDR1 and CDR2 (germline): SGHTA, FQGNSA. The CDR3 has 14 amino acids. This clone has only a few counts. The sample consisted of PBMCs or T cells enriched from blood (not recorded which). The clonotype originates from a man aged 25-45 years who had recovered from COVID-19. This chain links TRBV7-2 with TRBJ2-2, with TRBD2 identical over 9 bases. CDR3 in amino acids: CASSATSGTGELFF. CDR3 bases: TGTGCCAGCAGCGCAACTAGCGGGACCGGGGAGCTGTTTTTT.